Listed below are T cell receptor beta chains from one sample, sequenced in a study of cytomegalovirus exposure and HLA in healthy donors. Only in-frame clones appear in the TCRdb table, and some are missing; sequencing was by immunoSEQ multiplex PCR. The table shows about 140,000 clones, with 75% to 80% occurring only once. The sequenced sample consisted of PBMCs. The receptors originated from a woman aged 18-29 years in good health and CMV-seropositive. Both conserved end residues are part of each CDR3. D genes are given only for firm matches. Part of the rows lack a size; the others show once, few, many or a class for expanded clones.

d_gene: NA; j_gene: TRBJ2-7; v_gene: TRBV2; abundance: NA; CDR3aa: CASNHASYEQYF; CDR3nt: TGTGCCAGCAACCACGCGAGCTACGAGCAGTACTTC
d_gene: TRBD2; j_gene: TRBJ2-3; v_gene: TRBV4-1; abundance: NA; CDR3aa: CASSQAGAGVTDTQYF; CDR3nt: TGCGCCAGCAGCCAAGCGGGAGCGGGGGTCACAGATACGCAGTATTTT
d_gene: TRBD1; j_gene: TRBJ1-4; v_gene: TRBV5-6; abundance: NA; CDR3aa: CASSLGPTGGNEKLFF; CDR3nt: TGTGCCAGCAGCTTGGGACCGACAGGGGGTAATGAAAAACTGTTTTTT
d_gene: TRBD2; j_gene: TRBJ2-3; v_gene: TRBV6-6; abundance: NA; CDR3aa: CASSQHRRGGPDTQYF; CDR3nt: TGTGCCAGCAGCCAGCATCGGCGGGGGGGCCCGGATACGCAGTATTTT
d_gene: TRBD1; j_gene: TRBJ1-1; v_gene: TRBV9; abundance: NA; CDR3aa: CASSARDRVNTEAFF; CDR3nt: TGTGCCAGCAGCGCCCGGGACAGGGTGAACACTGAAGCTTTCTTT
d_gene: TRBD2; j_gene: TRBJ2-2; v_gene: TRBV7-2; abundance: NA; CDR3aa: CASRSSGGAAGELFF; CDR3nt: TGTGCCAGCAGGTCTAGCGGGGGGGCCGCCGGGGAGCTGTTTTTT
d_gene: NA; j_gene: TRBJ1-2; v_gene: TRBV18; abundance: NA; CDR3aa: CASSQDRSDGYTF; CDR3nt: TGTGCCAGCTCACAAGACAGGTCCGATGGCTACACCTTC
d_gene: NA; j_gene: TRBJ1-2; v_gene: TRBV5-1; abundance: NA; CDR3aa: CASSYQQGWGASDGYTF; CDR3nt: TGCGCCAGCAGCTACCAACAGGGTTGGGGCGCGTCGGATGGCTACACCTTC
d_gene: TRBD1; j_gene: TRBJ2-1; v_gene: TRBV5-1; abundance: NA; CDR3aa: CASSSGTGVKYEQFF; CDR3nt: TGCGCCAGCAGCAGCGGGACAGGGGTAAAATACGAGCAGTTCTTC
d_gene: NA; j_gene: TRBJ2-4; v_gene: TRBV10-1; abundance: NA; CDR3aa: CAGGVSTVAKNIQYF; CDR3nt: TGCGCCGGCGGGGTATCAACAGTAGCCAAAAACATTCAGTACTTC
d_gene: NA; j_gene: TRBJ2-5; v_gene: TRBV23-1; abundance: NA; CDR3aa: CASLSRVYF; CDR3nt: TGCGCCAGCTTAAGCCGGGTCTACTTC
d_gene: NA; j_gene: TRBJ2-1; v_gene: TRBV27; abundance: once; CDR3aa: CAIYLGVGIGDEQFF; CDR3nt: TGTGCCATCTATCTAGGAGTCGGGATTGGCGATGAGCAGTTCTTC
d_gene: TRBD1; j_gene: TRBJ1-5; v_gene: TRBV2; abundance: NA; CDR3aa: CASSLRGRNQPQHF; CDR3nt: TGTGCCAGCAGTCTAAGGGGGCGAAATCAGCCCCAGCATTTT
d_gene: NA; j_gene: TRBJ2-1; v_gene: TRBV4-1; abundance: NA; CDR3aa: CASSQVGGYSYNEQFF; CDR3nt: TGCGCCAGCAGCCAAGTAGGAGGATACTCCTACAATGAGCAGTTCTTC
d_gene: NA; j_gene: TRBJ2-7; v_gene: TRBV13; abundance: NA; CDR3aa: CASSLRTAQSEQYF; CDR3nt: TGTGCCAGCAGCTTACGAACAGCCCAGAGCGAGCAGTACTTC
d_gene: NA; j_gene: TRBJ2-1; v_gene: TRBV6-5; abundance: NA; CDR3aa: CASSYLGGSYNEQFF; CDR3nt: TGTGCCAGCAGTTATTTAGGGGGCTCCTACAATGAGCAGTTCTTC
d_gene: NA; j_gene: TRBJ1-4; v_gene: TRBV5-6; abundance: NA; CDR3aa: CASSRGVTGLNEKLFF; CDR3nt: TGTGCCAGCAGCCGCGGGGTCACAGGACTTAATGAAAAACTGTTTTTT
d_gene: TRBD1; j_gene: TRBJ2-7; v_gene: TRBV19; abundance: once; CDR3aa: CASKSRDRTFEQYF; CDR3nt: TGTGCCAGTAAGAGCCGGGACAGAACCTTCGAGCAGTACTTC
d_gene: NA; j_gene: TRBJ1-2; v_gene: TRBV7-9; abundance: NA; CDR3aa: CASSPGLANYGYTF; CDR3nt: TGTGCCAGCAGCCCAGGCTTGGCTAACTATGGCTACACCTTC
d_gene: TRBD2; j_gene: TRBJ2-7; v_gene: TRBV5-1; abundance: NA; CDR3aa: CASSRTSGASYEQYF; CDR3nt: TGCGCCAGCAGCAGAACTAGCGGGGCCTCCTACGAGCAGTACTTC
d_gene: TRBD2; j_gene: TRBJ2-7; v_gene: TRBV5-1; abundance: few; CDR3aa: CASSPRTSGDYEQYF; CDR3nt: TGCGCCAGCAGCCCCCGGACTAGCGGGGACTACGAGCAGTACTTC
d_gene: NA; j_gene: TRBJ2-7; v_gene: TRBV10-3; abundance: NA; CDR3aa: CAISESGRGQSYEQYF; CDR3nt: TGTGCCATCAGTGAGTCCGGCAGGGGCCAATCCTACGAGCAGTACTTC
d_gene: TRBD1; j_gene: TRBJ2-3; v_gene: TRBV9; abundance: NA; CDR3aa: CASSVGQGTDTQYF; CDR3nt: TGTGCCAGCAGCGTAGGACAGGGAACAGATACGCAGTATTTT
d_gene: TRBD1; j_gene: TRBJ1-1; v_gene: TRBV19; abundance: NA; CDR3aa: CASTPEDRGRRTEAFF; CDR3nt: TGTGCCAGTACCCCCGAAGACAGGGGGCGACGCACTGAAGCTTTCTTT
d_gene: NA; j_gene: TRBJ1-4; v_gene: TRBV28; abundance: NA; CDR3aa: CASNREHGDSVYFGKLFF; CDR3nt: TGTGCCAGCAATCGCGAACACGGGGACTCCGTTTATTTTGGGAAACTGTTTTTT
d_gene: NA; j_gene: TRBJ2-5; v_gene: TRBV28; abundance: NA; CDR3aa: CASSLTGVKETQYF; CDR3nt: TGTGCCAGCAGTTTAACCGGGGTGAAAGAGACCCAGTACTTC
d_gene: NA; j_gene: TRBJ1-1; v_gene: TRBV29-1; abundance: NA; CDR3aa: CSPRRAGTEAFF; CDR3nt: TGCAGCCCGAGGAGGGCAGGCACTGAAGCTTTCTTT
d_gene: TRBD1; j_gene: TRBJ1-2; v_gene: TRBV4-3; abundance: NA; CDR3aa: CASSQGTGTNYGYTF; CDR3nt: TGCGCCAGCAGCCAAGGGACAGGGACTAACTATGGCTACACCTTC
d_gene: NA; j_gene: TRBJ2-2; v_gene: TRBV25-1; abundance: NA; CDR3aa: CASTSGLSTGELFF; CDR3nt: TGTGCCAGCACCTCCGGGTTAAGCACCGGGGAGCTGTTTTTT
d_gene: TRBD1; j_gene: TRBJ1-3; v_gene: TRBV29-1; abundance: NA; CDR3aa: CSALGQGSGNTIYF; CDR3nt: TGCAGCGCCCTGGGACAGGGCTCTGGAAACACCATATATTTT
d_gene: NA; j_gene: TRBJ1-5; v_gene: TRBV12-5; abundance: NA; CDR3aa: CASGSSKDSGNQPQHF; CDR3nt: TGTGCTAGTGGTTCGTCTAAGGACAGTGGCAATCAGCCCCAGCATTTT
d_gene: TRBD2; j_gene: TRBJ2-5; v_gene: TRBV30; abundance: NA; CDR3aa: CAWRKRGGETQYF; CDR3nt: TGTGCCTGGAGAAAGCGGGGTGGAGAGACCCAGTACTTC
d_gene: TRBD1; j_gene: TRBJ2-7; v_gene: TRBV2; abundance: NA; CDR3aa: CASSGDRGYEQYF; CDR3nt: TGTGCCAGCAGTGGGGACAGGGGCTACGAGCAGTACTTC
d_gene: NA; j_gene: TRBJ1-2; v_gene: TRBV19; abundance: NA; CDR3aa: CASTRGGGYGYTF; CDR3nt: TGTGCCAGTACCAGGGGTGGGGGCTATGGCTACACCTTC
d_gene: TRBD1; j_gene: TRBJ2-7; v_gene: TRBV7-9; abundance: NA; CDR3aa: CASSRTGDTYEQYF; CDR3nt: TGTGCCAGCAGCCGTACAGGGGATACCTACGAGCAGTACTTC